This TCR beta chain came from a study of cytomegalovirus exposure and HLA in healthy donors. Study-level findings and limits: Follow-up analysis seemed to connect common viral pathogens with several of the most significant clusters identified.

The V and J ends lost 3 bases and 0 bases, in that order; junction bases with no gene match: 7. The CDR3 extends over 16 amino acids. Per the germline V gene, CDR1 is LGHNA and CDR2 is YNFKEQ. Details on this clone: Its specificity is not known.

The PCR ran on 60 Vbeta and 13 Jbeta primers. Only in-frame clones appear in the TCRdb table, and some are missing; sequencing was by immunoSEQ multiplex PCR. The table includes approximately 140,000 clones, roughly 75% detected once. V is TRBV4-2 and J is TRBJ2-7, with 8 bases matching TRBD2. The source of this sequence is a middle-aged man in good health and CMV-seropositive. Material: PBMCs. The CDR3: CASSQKSGGNSYEQYF. In nucleotides, the CDR3 is TGTGCCAGCAGCCAGAAGAGCGGGGGAAACTCCTACGAGCAGTACTTC.